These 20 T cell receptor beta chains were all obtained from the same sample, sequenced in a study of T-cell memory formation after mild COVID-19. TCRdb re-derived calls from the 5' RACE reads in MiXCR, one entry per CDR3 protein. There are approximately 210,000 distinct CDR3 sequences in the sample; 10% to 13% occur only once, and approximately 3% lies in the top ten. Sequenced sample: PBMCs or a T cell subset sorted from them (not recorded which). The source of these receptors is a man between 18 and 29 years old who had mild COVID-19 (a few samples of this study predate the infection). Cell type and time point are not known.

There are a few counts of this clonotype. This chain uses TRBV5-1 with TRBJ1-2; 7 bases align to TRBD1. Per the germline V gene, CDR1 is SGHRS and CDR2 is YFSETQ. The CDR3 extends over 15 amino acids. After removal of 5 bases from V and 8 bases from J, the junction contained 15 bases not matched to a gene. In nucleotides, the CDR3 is TGCGCCAGCAGGCCGACAGGGACACCTCAAGGAGGCTACACCTTC. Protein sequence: CASRPTGTPQGGYTF. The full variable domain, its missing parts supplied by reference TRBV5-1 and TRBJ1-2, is KAGVTQTPRYLIKTRGQQVTLSCSPISGHRSVSWYQQTPGQGLQFLFEYFSETQRNKGNFPGRFSGRQFSNSRSEMNVSTLELGDSALYLCASRPTGTPQGGYTFGSGTRLTVV.

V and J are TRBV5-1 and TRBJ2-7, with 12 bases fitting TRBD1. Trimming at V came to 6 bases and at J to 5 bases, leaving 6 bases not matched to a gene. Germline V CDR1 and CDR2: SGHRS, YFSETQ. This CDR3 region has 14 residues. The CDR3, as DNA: TGCGCCAGCAACTGGGACAGGGGGCTGGACGAGCAGTACGTC. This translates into CASNWDRGLDEQYV.

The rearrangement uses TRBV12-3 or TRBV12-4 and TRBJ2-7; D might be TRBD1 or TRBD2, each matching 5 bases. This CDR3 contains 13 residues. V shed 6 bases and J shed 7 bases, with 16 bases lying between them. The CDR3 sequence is CASSEAGAGEQYF. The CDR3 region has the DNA TGTGCCAGCAGCGAGGCCGGGGCAGGGGAGCAGTACTTC.

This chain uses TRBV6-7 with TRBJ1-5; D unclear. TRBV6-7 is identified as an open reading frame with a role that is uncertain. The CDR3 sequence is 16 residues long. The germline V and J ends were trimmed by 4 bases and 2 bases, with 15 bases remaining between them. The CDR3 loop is CASSFARRRGNQPQHF. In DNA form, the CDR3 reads TGTGCCAGCAGTTTCGCTAGGCGGCGAGGCAATCAGCCCCAGCATTTT.

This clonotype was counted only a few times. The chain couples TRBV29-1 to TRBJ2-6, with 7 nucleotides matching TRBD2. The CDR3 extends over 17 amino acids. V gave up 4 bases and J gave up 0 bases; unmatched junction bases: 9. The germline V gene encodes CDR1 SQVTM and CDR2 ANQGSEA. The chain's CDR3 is CSVGGEGSLSGANVLTF. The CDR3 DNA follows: TGCAGCGTTGGGGGGGAGGGCTCCCTCTCTGGGGCCAACGTCCTGACTTTC.

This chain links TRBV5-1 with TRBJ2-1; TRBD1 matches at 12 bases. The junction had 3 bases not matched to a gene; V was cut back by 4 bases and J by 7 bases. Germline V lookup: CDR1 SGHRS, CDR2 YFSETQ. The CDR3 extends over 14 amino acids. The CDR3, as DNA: TGCGCCAGCAGCCCGGGACAGGGGGCGAATGAGCAGTTCTTC. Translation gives CASSPGQGANEQFF.

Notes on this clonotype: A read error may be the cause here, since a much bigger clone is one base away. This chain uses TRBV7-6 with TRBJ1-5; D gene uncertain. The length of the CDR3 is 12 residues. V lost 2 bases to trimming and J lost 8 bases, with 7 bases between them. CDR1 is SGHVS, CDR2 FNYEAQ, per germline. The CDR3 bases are TGTGCCAGCAGCTTATGGAGGAAGCCCCAGCATTTT. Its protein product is CASSLWRKPQHF.

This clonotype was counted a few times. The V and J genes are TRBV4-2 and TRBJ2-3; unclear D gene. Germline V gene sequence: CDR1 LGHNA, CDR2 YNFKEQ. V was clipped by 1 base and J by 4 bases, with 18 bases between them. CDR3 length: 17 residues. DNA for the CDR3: TGTGCCAGCAGCCAAGGCTTGACACATGGAAACTCAGATACGCAGTATTTT. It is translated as CASSQGLTHGNSDTQYF.

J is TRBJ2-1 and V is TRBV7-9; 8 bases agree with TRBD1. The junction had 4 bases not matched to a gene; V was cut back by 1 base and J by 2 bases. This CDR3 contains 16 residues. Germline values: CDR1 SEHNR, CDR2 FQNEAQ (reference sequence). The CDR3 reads CASSLGTGTTYNEQFF. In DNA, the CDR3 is TGTGCCAGCAGCTTAGGGACAGGGACCACCTACAATGAGCAGTTCTTC.

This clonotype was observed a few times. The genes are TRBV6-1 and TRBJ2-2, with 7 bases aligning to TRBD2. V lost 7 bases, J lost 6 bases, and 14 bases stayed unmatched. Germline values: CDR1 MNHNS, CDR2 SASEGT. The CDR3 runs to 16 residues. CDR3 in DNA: TGTGCCAGCACTACCTGGGGGGGGGGAACGCCCGGGGAGCTGTTTTTT. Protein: CASTTWGGGTPGELFF.

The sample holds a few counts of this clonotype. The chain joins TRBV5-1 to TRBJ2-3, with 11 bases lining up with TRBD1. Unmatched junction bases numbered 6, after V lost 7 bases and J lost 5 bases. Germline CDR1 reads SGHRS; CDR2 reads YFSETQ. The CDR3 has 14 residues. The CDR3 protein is CASSRTGGEDTQYF. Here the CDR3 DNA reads TGCGCCAGCTCCAGGACAGGGGGCGAAGATACGCAGTATTTT.

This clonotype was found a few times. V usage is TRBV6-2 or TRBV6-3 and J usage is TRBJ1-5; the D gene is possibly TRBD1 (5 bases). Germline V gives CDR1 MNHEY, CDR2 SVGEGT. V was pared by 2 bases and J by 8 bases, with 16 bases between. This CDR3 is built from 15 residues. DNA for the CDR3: TGTGCCAGCAGTTACGGTCTCGGGGCCTCGGAGCCCCAGCATTTT. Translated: CASSYGLGASEPQHF.

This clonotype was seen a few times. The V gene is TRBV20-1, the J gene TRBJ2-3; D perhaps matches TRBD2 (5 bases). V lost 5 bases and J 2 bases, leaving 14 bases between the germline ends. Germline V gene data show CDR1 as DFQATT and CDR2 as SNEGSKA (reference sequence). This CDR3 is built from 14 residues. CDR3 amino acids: CSAGSEAATDTQYF. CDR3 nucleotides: TGCAGTGCTGGCTCGGAGGCTGCCACAGATACGCAGTATTTT.

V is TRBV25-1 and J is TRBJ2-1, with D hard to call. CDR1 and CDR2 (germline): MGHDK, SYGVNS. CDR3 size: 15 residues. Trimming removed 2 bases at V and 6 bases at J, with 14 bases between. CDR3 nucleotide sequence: TGTGCCAGCAGTGAAGGAACTCCCATAACCAATGAGCAGTTCTTC. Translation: CASSEGTPITNEQFF.

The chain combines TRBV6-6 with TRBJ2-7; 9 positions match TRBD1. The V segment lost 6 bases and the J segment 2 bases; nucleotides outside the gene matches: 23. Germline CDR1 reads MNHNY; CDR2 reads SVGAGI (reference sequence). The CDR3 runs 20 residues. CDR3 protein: CASSHTGRAGTGTEPYEQYV. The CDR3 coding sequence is TGTGCCAGCAGCCATACGGGACGAGCCGGGACAGGGACAGAACCCTACGAGCAGTACGTC.

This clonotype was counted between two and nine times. CDR3 residues: CASSSTRGGHGELFF. The CDR3 nucleotides read TGTGCCAGCAGCTCAACTAGGGGGGGGCACGGGGAGCTGTTTTTT. This sequence joins TRBV11-2 and TRBJ2-2; D is possibly TRBD2 (7 bases). The CDR3 length is 15 residues. V lost 4 bases and J 7 bases, leaving 16 bases between the germline ends. Germline assignment: CDR1 SGHAT and CDR2 FQNNGV.

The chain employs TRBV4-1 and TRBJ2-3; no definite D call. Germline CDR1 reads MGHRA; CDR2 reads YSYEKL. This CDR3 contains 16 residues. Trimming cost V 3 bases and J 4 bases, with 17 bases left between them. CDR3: CASSHVGRITPDTQYF. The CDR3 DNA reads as TGCGCCAGCAGCCATGTAGGCAGAATTACGCCAGATACGCAGTATTTT.

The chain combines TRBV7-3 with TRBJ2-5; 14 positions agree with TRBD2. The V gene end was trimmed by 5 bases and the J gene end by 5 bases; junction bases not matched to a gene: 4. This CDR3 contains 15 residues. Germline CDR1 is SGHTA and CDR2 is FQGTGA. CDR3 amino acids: CASSMGLAGVETQYF. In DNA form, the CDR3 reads TGTGCCAGCAGCATGGGACTAGCGGGGGTGGAGACCCAGTACTTC. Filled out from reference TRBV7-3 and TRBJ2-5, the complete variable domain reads GAGVSQTPSNKVTEKGKYVELRCDPISGHTALYWYRQSLGQGPEFLIYFQGTGAADDSGLPNDRFFAVRPEGSVSTLKIQRTERGDSAVYLCASSMGLAGVETQYFGPGTRLLVL.

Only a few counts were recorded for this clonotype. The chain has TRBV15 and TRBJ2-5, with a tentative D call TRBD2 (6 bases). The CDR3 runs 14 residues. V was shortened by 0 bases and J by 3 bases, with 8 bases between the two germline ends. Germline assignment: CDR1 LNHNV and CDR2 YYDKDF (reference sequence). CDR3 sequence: CATSRDQREETQYF. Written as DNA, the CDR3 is TGTGCCACCAGCAGAGACCAGCGGGAAGAGACCCAGTACTTC. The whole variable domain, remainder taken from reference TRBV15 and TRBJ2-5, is DAMVIQNPRYQVTQFGKPVTLSCSQTLNHNVMYWYQQKSSQAPKLLFHYYDKDFNNEADTPDNFQSRRPNTSFCFLDIRSPGLGDTAMYLCATSRDQREETQYFGPGTRLLVL.

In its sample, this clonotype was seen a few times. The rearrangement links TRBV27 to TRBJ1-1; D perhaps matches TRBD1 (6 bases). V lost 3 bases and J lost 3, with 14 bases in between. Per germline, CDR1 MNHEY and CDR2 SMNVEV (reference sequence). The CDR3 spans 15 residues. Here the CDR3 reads CASSFRGIGDTEAFF. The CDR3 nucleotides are TGTGCCAGCAGTTTCAGGGGCATTGGGGACACTGAAGCTTTCTTT.